The entry below gives a single T cell receptor beta chain sequence along with its context. There is no known antigen for this receptor. Base qualities are missing; no much larger clone stands one base away. The data originate from a study of blood T cells in healthy people across ages (dated by TCRdb to 2014 to 2015). For the study in its entirety: In model experiments, template switching captured about one uniquely barcoded TCR beta cDNA molecule for every two T cells. The study analyzed two additional independent replicas of 1 million unique cDNA reads from the same blood draw for two donors, one aged 18 to 30 and one aged 80 or older. The donors were divided into four age groups: young (average around 17 years), middle-aged (about 40), aged (approximately 59) and long-lived (82). To track age-related changes in TCR beta repertoire diversity, the study relied on deep sequencing normalized with unique cDNA molecular identifiers.

General study outcomes and caveats: Compared with the aged group, more naive CD4+ T cells, fewer expanded clones and increased TCR diversity were shown by the long-lived group, suggesting age selection. Total diversity estimates from one million sequenced T cells were considered lower bounds and underestimates. Because profiling used bulk unsorted PBMCs, naive and antigen-experienced compartments could not be compared conclusively. Observed TCR beta diversity per million T cells fell roughly linearly with age, and a significant reduction was already apparent by age around 40. A strong correlation was found between observed TCR beta diversity and the percentage of naive T cells measured by flow cytometry. Donor CMV infection status was unknown, potentially confounding age-related changes in expanded clonotypes.

Library creation used 5' RACE. This sample was sequenced with an Illumina HiSeq 2500. A second PCR of about 6 to 11 cycles was run with a J-beta primer mix and a sample-barcoded 5' primer. A template-switch 5' adaptor carrying 12 random nucleotides introduced a unique molecular identifier onto each TCR beta cDNA molecule. Each sample yielded at least 3 million CDR3-containing paired-end reads. First-strand cDNA was synthesized from all RNA with the Mint cDNA synthesis kit, primed by a TRBC-specific oligonucleotide. After uracil-DNA glycosylase treatment, a first 18-cycle PCR used universal primers M1SS and BC2_uni_R on all cDNA. As for the original processing: Normalization of each sample was performed by random selection of 1 million high-quality reads, each carrying a distinct molecular identifier. Instead of being binned into consensus sequences, reads that shared molecular identifiers were thrown out. MiTCR, run with a Q25 quality threshold and the strictest error-elimination algorithm, handled CDR3 identification, clonotype clustering and error correction. A nonparametric unseen species model using Euler transformation provided a lower-bound estimate of total TCR beta diversity. TCRdb reprocessing: public reads trimmed at Q25 with fastp, clones called with MiXCR, in-frame beta chains kept. Rows are combined by CDR3 protein, so each entry shows the most common genes and DNA. TCRdb, rather than the study authors, made the V and J calls. Present in this sample are some 890,000 distinct CDR3 sequences, approximately 32% of which were seen just once. 10% of the sample belongs to the ten largest clones.

Systemically healthy Caucasian individuals from Russia, roughly 40 in total and aged roughly 6 to 95 years, were included as donors. Each donor gave about 9.2 milliliters of peripheral blood, drawn into EDTA-treated Vacutainer tubes. Ficoll-Paque density-gradient centrifugation was used to isolate PBMCs, with at least 7 million obtained per sample. Total RNA, at least 5.5 micrograms per sample, was extracted from PBMCs with Trizol reagent. For every donor, an aliquot of PBMCs went through flow cytometry to measure the percentages of naive CD45RAhigh/CD27high T cells. These same data were also listed under a study on T cells of mothers and their children. The second publication reports: Nine systemically healthy Caucasian individuals, comprising three mothers and their six children, were included as donors. cDNA synthesis consumed the entire amount of extracted RNA, loaded at around 1.5 ug RNA in each 15 ul reaction. Sample barcodes and 2-4 random nucleotides were added via the M1S primer in the second PCR. Each mother yielded over 9.5 million TCR beta CDR3 reads and each child roughly 2.9 million reads. TCR recombination output is similarly shaped by thymic selection in related and unrelated pairs, with a minor effect exerted by inherited differences. Normalized repertoire overlap was always found to be slightly, but never significantly, higher in related mother-child pairs than in unrelated mother-child pairs. Persistent microchimeric T cell clones were not detected, at a sensitivity of around 100 clones per million clonotypes. To look for features that set related mother-child pairs apart from unrelated individuals, the researchers ran deep NGS to compare the TCR beta repertoires of mothers and children. On average, the children were approximately 11 +/- 4 years old, while the mothers were roughly 40 +/- 4 years old. After adapters were ligated using NEBNext reagents, the libraries underwent 100+100 nt paired-end sequencing on an Illumina HiSeq 2000. To prevent cross-contamination, the mother and child libraries were prepared a month apart and were sequenced in separate runs. Between roughly 450,000 and 2,200,000 distinct TCR beta clonotypes were identified per donor. Naive TCR beta clonotypes were estimated from low-frequency clonotypes matched to each donor's FACS-determined naive share, without sorting.

The receptor comes from a woman in her thirties or forties in good health. Sequences were obtained from blood.

CDR3 reads: CASSLDAQNIQYF. The DNA sequence is TGTGCCAGCAGCTTAGACGCCCAAAACATTCAGTACTTC. The rearrangement combines TRBV7-2 with TRBJ2-4; the D gene is not confidently resolved. CDR1 and CDR2 were assigned from the germline V gene as SGHTA and FQGNSA. A distance of 6 bases separates the germline ends of V and J, which lose 1 base and 5 bases respectively. The CDR3 contains 13 residues, cysteine and phenylalanine counted. CDR3 DNA only is kept here, 39 bases in frame from base 1.